This TCR beta chain was recorded in a study of response to subunit inactivated influenza vaccine. This clonotype was seen a handful of times. The antigen is undetermined. Study-level results: It was suggested by the authors that few new T cells are recruited by each seasonal influenza vaccination.

TCRdb used MiXCR to reprocess the RT-PCR reads, holding one entry per CDR3 protein. The table includes about 190,000 distinct CDR3 sequences, about 15% detected once. This TCR came from a man in his forties or fifties who received an inactivated influenza vaccine. The starting material was CD8+ T cells sorted from PBMCs, obtained around 5 days after vaccination.

CDR3 sequence reads: CASSLGVSFSDTQYF. As DNA, the CDR3 is TGTGCCAGCAGCTTAGGGGTCAGTTTTTCAGATACGCAGTATTTT. The V and J genes are TRBV11-3 and TRBJ2-3; D call uncertain. This CDR3 has 15 residues. V was clipped by 1 base and J by 4 bases, with 12 bases between them. Germline V gene data show CDR1 as SGHNT and CDR2 as YENEEA. The entire variable domain, with the rest obtained from reference TRBV11-3 and TRBJ2-3, is as follows: EAGVVQSPRYKIIEKKQPVAFWCNPISGHNTLYWYLQNLGQGPELLIRYENEEAVDDSQLPKDRFSAERLKGVDSTLKIQPAELGDSAVYLCASSLGVSFSDTQYFGPGTRLTVL.